A selection of T cell receptor beta chains follows, all from one sample in a study of shared clonotypes between healthy human individuals. Clones were read by immunoSEQ multiplex PCR, and TCRdb kept only the in-frame ones, dropping some. The sample lists about 470,000 clones, roughly 80% occurring once. Sequencing used PBMCs. The receptors were sampled from a woman between 40 and 55 years old in good health. Some clones in this sample may be carry-over from other donors' samples. CDR3s include the opening cysteine and the closing phenylalanine or tryptophan. D genes are given only for firm matches. A clone size is listed for some rows: how often the clone was seen (once, few, many), or a class if it is expanded.

size	J	V	D	CDR3	DNA
NA	TRBJ2-5	TRBV28	TRBD2	CASSFSGTSGSKTQYF	TGTGCCAGCAGTTTTTCCGGGACTAGCGGGAGTAAGACCCAGTACTTC
NA	TRBJ2-2	TRBV2	TRBD2	CASSDFGRGNTGELFF	TGTGCCAGCAGTGATTTTGGGAGGGGGAACACCGGGGAGCTGTTTTTT
few	TRBJ2-5	TRBV7-6	NA	CASSLGTTQETQYF	TGTGCCAGCAGCTTAGGGACTACCCAAGAGACCCAGTACTTC
NA	TRBJ1-5	TRBV28	NA	CASRAGRSLLSNQPQHF	TGTGCCAGCCGTGCCGGGAGGAGTCTTCTTAGCAATCAGCCCCAGCATTTT
NA	TRBJ2-5	TRBV5-4	NA	CASSYPGQKETQYF	TGTGCCAGCAGTTATCCGGGACAAAAAGAGACCCAGTACTTC
NA	TRBJ2-1	TRBV4-2	NA	CASSQRLDGKNEQFF	TGTGCCAGCAGCCAACGTCTAGATGGCAAAAATGAGCAGTTCTTC
NA	TRBJ1-2	TRBV25-1	NA	CASGDTADYGYTF	TGTGCCAGCGGGGATACTGCTGACTATGGCTACACCTTC
NA	TRBJ2-1	TRBV9	TRBD2	CASTRLAGGNNEQFF	TGTGCCAGCACCAGATTAGCGGGAGGTAACAATGAGCAGTTCTTC
NA	TRBJ1-6	TRBV7-9	TRBD1	CASSLTGAFDSPLHF	TGTGCCAGCAGCTTAACAGGGGCTTTTGATTCACCCCTCCACTTT
NA	TRBJ2-2	TRBV6-1	NA	CASSEKGVVSGELFF	TGTGCCAGCAGTGAAAAGGGGGTCGTGTCCGGGGAGCTGTTTTTT